The 9 T cell receptor beta chains below were found in one sample sequenced in a study of circulating and synovial CD4+ cells in juvenile arthritis (dated by TCRdb to the mid-2010s). The library was prepared using the immunoSEQ multiplex PCR assay. TCRdb's version of the immuneACCESS table is confined to in-frame rearrangements and falls short of the full clone set. An unresolved V gene accounts for under half of the shortfall where checked; the remainder is of unknown origin. The sample table holds about 1,700 clones, of which 95% to 97% were seen once. The ten biggest clones cover 2% to 3% of the sample. Sequenced input: CD4+ T cells from synovial fluid. The receptors stem from a human donor with juvenile idiopathic arthritis.

V and J are TRBV11-2 and TRBJ1-6, with 7 nucleotides matching TRBD1. Germline V gives CDR1 SGHAT, CDR2 FQNNGV. This CDR3 has 16 amino acids. V lost 11 bases and J lost 7; bases outside the gene matches: 17. CDR3 sequence (DNA): TGTGCCGAACTCCGACGGGGGACAGCTCGAAATTCACCCCTCCACTTT. This translates into CAELRRGTARNSPLHF.

On this clone: Other DNA sequences in this specimen translate into the identical CDR3. V is TRBV19 and J is TRBJ2-7; possible D gene TRBD1, 6 bases. There are 13 residues in the CDR3. V was cut by 5 bases and J by 5 bases, with 13 bases left in between. Germline CDR1 reads LNHDA; CDR2 reads SQIVND (reference sequence). The CDR3 DNA reads as TGTGCCAGTAGTCTACAGGGCCCCAACGAGCAGTACTTC. Protein product: CASSLQGPNEQYF.

The J gene is TRBJ1-4, the V gene TRBV18; D is undetermined. Deletions cut 1 base from V and 2 bases from J, with 8 bases between. Germline CDR1 KGHSH, CDR2 LQKENI. The CDR3 sequence is 15 residues long. Here the CDR3 DNA reads TGTGCCAGCTCACCACGCGGACTTACTAATGAAAAACTGTTTTTT. It codes for CASSPRGLTNEKLFF.

The genes are TRBV7-8 and TRBJ1-1; a weak D match, TRBD1 (5 bases). V lost 4 bases, J lost 9 bases, and 9 bases lay in between. CDR1 SGHVS and CDR2 FQNEAQ come from the germline V gene. This CDR3 comprises 11 residues. CDR3 residues: CASSSQGKAFF. CDR3 nucleotides: TGTGCCAGCAGCTCCCAGGGAAAAGCTTTCTTT.

The genes are TRBV6-4 and TRBJ2-2; maybe TRBD1 (5 bases). Between the trimmed V and J ends, which lost 6 bases and 5 bases, there was a span of 10 bases. Per the germline V gene, CDR1 is MRHNA and CDR2 is SNTAGT. This CDR3 has 13 residues. The CDR3 is CASSLGVTGELFF. The CDR3 coding sequence is TGTGCCAGCAGCCTAGGGGTAACCGGGGAGCTGTTTTTT.

The chain combines TRBV19 with TRBJ1-5; D uncertain. V lost 5 bases to trimming and J lost 0 bases, with 11 bases between them. The CDR3 totals 15 residues. CDR1 and CDR2 from the germline V gene are LNHDA and SQIVND (reference sequence). This CDR3 reads CASSPGLLSNQPQHF. CDR3 in DNA: TGTGCCAGTAGTCCCGGACTTCTTAGCAATCAGCCCCAGCATTTT.

The chain employs TRBV7-9 and TRBJ2-1; 11 bases agree with TRBD2. The germline V gene has CDR1 SEHNR and CDR2 FQNEAQ (reference sequence). The CDR3 sequence is 14 residues long. V dropped 4 bases and J dropped 10; count of bases not matched to a gene: 6. The DNA of the CDR3 is TGTGCCAGCAGCTCGACTAGCGGGATTGAGGAGCAGTTCTTC. Amino acids: CASSSTSGIEEQFF.

About this clone: The sample carries other DNA sequences with the same CDR3. The gene calls are TRBV4-1 and TRBJ1-2; D remains unclear. This CDR3 has 14 residues. Trimming stripped 0 bases from V and 2 bases from J, with 7 bases between. Germline assignment: CDR1 MGHRA and CDR2 YSYEKL. The CDR3 DNA is TGCGCCAGCAGCCAAGAGCGGGGAAACTATGGCTACACCTTC. Protein sequence: CASSQERGNYGYTF.

This clone is a singleton in its sample. The chain is built from TRBV28 and TRBJ1-4; 7 bases are shared with TRBD1. CDR1 and CDR2 from the germline V gene are MDHEN and SYDVKM. This CDR3 comprises 17 residues. V was pared by 8 bases and J by 4 bases, with 16 bases of the junction left unmatched. In DNA, the CDR3 is TGTGCCAGCGGTCACTACTCACTCGGACAGGATAATGAAAAACTGTTTTTT. Amino acid sequence: CASGHYSLGQDNEKLFF.